This T cell receptor (beta chain) derives from a study of blood T cell repertoires in COVID-19. The CDR3 sequence is 18 residues long. The V gene lost 6 bases and the J gene lost 3 bases, with 27 bases spanning the gap. The germline CDR1 and CDR2 sequences are ENHRY and SYGVKD. Some clones are missing from TCRdb's copy, which holds only in-frame ones; the method was immunoSEQ multiplex PCR. The data show roughly 40,000 clones, with more than 75% seen just once and approximately 26% held by the top ten. The chain carries TRBV10-3 and TRBJ2-7, with D possibly being TRBD1 (7 bases). The TCR comes from a man older than 75 with acute or convalescent COVID-19. Sequences were obtained from peripheral blood. This chain's CDR3 is CAISPVGQGGNVRYEQYF. The CDR3 DNA follows: TGTGCCATCAGCCCTGTAGGGCAGGGGGGAAACGTTCGCTACGAGCAGTACTTC.